This passage covers 8 T cell receptor beta chains from one sample sequenced in a study of blood T cell repertoires in COVID-19. Clones were read by immunoSEQ multiplex PCR, and TCRdb kept only the in-frame ones, dropping some. The data hold fewer than 80,000 clones, with 90% observed a single time. Sequencing was done on a sample of peripheral blood. These receptors originate from a woman of 80 years or more with active or convalescent COVID-19.

The chain combines TRBV9 with TRBJ1-1; 7 bases map to TRBD1. This CDR3 is 13 amino acids long. V dropped 2 bases and J dropped 4; count of bases not matched to a gene: 2. Germline V CDR1 and CDR2: SGDLS, YYNGEE. The CDR3 protein is CASSVSGGTEAFF. The CDR3 nucleotides are TGTGCCAGCAGCGTGTCAGGGGGCACTGAAGCTTTCTTT.

CDR3: CASSEWLAAYEQYF. The DNA for the CDR3 is TGTGCCAGCAGTGAGTGGCTAGCGGCCTACGAGCAGTACTTC. This chain uses TRBV6-1 with TRBJ2-7; TRBD2 aligns across 7 bases. The CDR3 covers 14 residues. Germline V gene sequence: CDR1 MNHNS, CDR2 SASEGT. The V segment lost 3 bases and the J segment 2 bases; nucleotides outside the gene matches: 4.

The CDR3 reads CASSPRTGREGNSPLHF. The CDR3, as DNA: TGTGCCAGCTCACCACGGACAGGCCGAGAGGGGAATTCACCCCTCCACTTT. The chain employs TRBV18 and TRBJ1-6, with 7 bases lining up with TRBD1. CDR3 length: 17 residues. J gave up 7 bases and V 1 base, and 10 bases lay outside the gene matches. Germline CDR1 KGHSH, CDR2 LQKENI.

The genes are TRBV5-4 and TRBJ1-4; TRBD1 might be the D (5 bases). V was pared by 1 base and J by 0 bases, with 7 bases between. The germline V gene encodes CDR1 SGHNT and CDR2 YYREEE (reference sequence). The CDR3 is 15 amino acids. CDR3 in DNA: TGTGCCAGCAGCTTGTGGGGGGCAACTAATGAAAAACTGTTTTTT. It yields the protein CASSLWGATNEKLFF. The full variable domain, rest sourced from reference TRBV5-4 and TRBJ1-4, is ETGVTQSPTHLIKTRGQQVTLRCSSQSGHNTVSWYQQALGQGPQFIFQYYREEENGRGNFPPRFSGLQFPNYSSELNVNALELDDSALYLCASSLWGATNEKLFFGSGTQLSVL.

The chain links TRBV19 to TRBJ2-7, with D maybe TRBD2 (6 bases). The CDR3 runs to 12 residues. CDR1 LNHDA and CDR2 SQIVND come from the germline V gene (reference sequence). V lost 3 bases to trimming and J lost 6 bases, with 9 bases between them. Written as DNA, the CDR3 is TGTGCCAGTAGTATCGGGGGAGGCGAGCAGTACTTC. As protein: CASSIGGGEQYF.

The V call is TRBV5-1, the J call TRBJ1-1; TRBD1 might be the D (6 bases). V lost 0 bases, J lost 7 bases, and 10 bases lay in between. The CDR3 contains 13 residues. Germline values: CDR1 SGHRS, CDR2 YFSETQ. The CDR3 nucleotides are TGCGCCAGCAGCTTGGTGGGGGCCATTGAAGCTTTCTTT. It translates to CASSLVGAIEAFF.

The chain employs TRBV7-2 and TRBJ1-4; a possible D gene is TRBD1 (6 bases). CDR1 is SGHTA and CDR2 is FQGNSA in the germline V gene. Trimming left V 5 bases short and J 11 bases short, with 12 bases between. This CDR3 comprises 12 residues. The CDR3 protein is CASSEDRRKLFF. The CDR3 DNA reads TGTGCCAGCAGCGAGGACAGAAGGAAACTGTTTTTT. The full variable domain, its missing parts supplied by reference TRBV7-2 and TRBJ1-4, is GAGVSQSPSNKVTEKGKDVELRCDPISGHTALYWYRQSLGQGLEFLIYFQGNSAPDKSGLPSDRFSAERTGGSVSTLTIQRTQQEDSAVYLCASSEDRRKLFFGSGTQLSVL.

This clone occurred once. The chain employs TRBV5-4 and TRBJ1-2, with a possible D match to TRBD1 (6 bases). Deletions cut 0 bases from V and 4 bases from J, with 13 bases between. The CDR3 is 15 residues long. Germline lookup yields CDR1 SGHNT and CDR2 YYREEE (reference sequence). CDR3 amino acids: CASSLVTGQTYGYTF. The CDR3 bases are TGTGCCAGCAGCTTGGTCACCGGACAGACCTATGGCTACACCTTC.